A single sample is the source of the 19 T cell receptor beta chains below, sequenced in a study of cytomegalovirus exposure and HLA in healthy donors. The PCR had 60 Vbeta and 13 Jbeta primers. The protocol was immunoSEQ multiplex PCR, while the TCRdb copy is restricted to in-frame clones and leaves out a portion. This repertoire shows 160,000 or so clones, approximately 84% found once; its top ten account for under 9%. Input material: PBMCs. The receptor set was obtained from a woman in her 40s in good health and CMV-seropositive.

The CDR3 sequence is CAWSLTGVTQYF. In DNA form, the CDR3 reads TGTGCCTGGTCCCTAACAGGCGTGACCCAGTACTTC. This chain joins TRBV30 and TRBJ2-5; D possibly corresponds to TRBD1 (5 bases). CDR1 GTSNPN and CDR2 SVGIG come from the germline V gene (reference sequence). V lost 5 bases to trimming and J lost 7 bases, with 14 bases between them. CDR3 length: 12 amino acids.

The chain carries TRBV5-8 and TRBJ1-1, with D perhaps TRBD1 (6 bases). Germline CDR1 SGHTS, CDR2 YDEGEE. This CDR3 contains 15 residues. The V and J ends lost 0 bases and 1 base respectively, with 10 bases between them. The DNA of the CDR3 is TGTGCCAGCAGCTTGGTGATGGGGGCGAACACTGAAGCTTTCTTT. Translating it yields CASSLVMGANTEAFF.

The chain carries TRBV29-1 and TRBJ2-7; D unclear. The CDR3 contains 13 residues. The V end lost 7 bases, the J end lost 0 bases, and 13 bases lay between the germline ends. Germline V gene sequence: CDR1 SQVTM, CDR2 ANQGSEA. DNA of the CDR3: TGCAGCGCCCAAAGCCTAACCTCCTACGAGCAGTACTTC. Translated, it gives CSAQSLTSYEQYF.

The genes are TRBV6-1 and TRBJ2-3, with 9 bases fitting TRBD2. CDR3 size: 18 residues. V lost 4 bases to trimming and J lost 0 bases; unmatched junction nucleotides: 11. Germline values: CDR1 MNHNS, CDR2 SASEGT. The CDR3 spells CASSVYPSGTTSTDTQYF. CDR3 nucleotides: TGTGCCAGCAGTGTTTACCCTAGCGGGACCACTAGCACAGATACGCAGTATTTT.

This rearrangement joins TRBV27 to TRBJ1-2; D not resolved. Germline V lookup: CDR1 MNHEY, CDR2 SMNVEV (reference sequence). CDR3 length: 13 amino acids. V was trimmed by 1 base and J by 6 bases, leaving 9 bases between them. DNA of the CDR3: TGTGCCAGCAGTTTATTAGGGAGGGATGGCTACACCTTC. The encoded protein is CASSLLGRDGYTF.

The chain uses TRBV30 and TRBJ1-2, with 9 bases fitting TRBD1. Germline CDR1 reads GTSNPN; CDR2 reads SVGIG (reference sequence). This CDR3 is 15 amino acids long. The trim removed 4 bases at V and 8 bases at J, leaving 14 bases unmatched. CDR3 bases: TGTGCCTGGACATTTGGGGGACAGGGCCGTAACGGCTACACCTTC. Its protein product is CAWTFGGQGRNGYTF.

CDR3 sequence (DNA): TGTGCCAGCAGTATAGGACAGCCATACACTGAAGCTTTCTTT. As protein: CASSIGQPYTEAFF. The chain links TRBV6-5 to TRBJ1-1; a weak D match, TRBD1 (6 bases). From germline, CDR1 is MNHEY and CDR2 SVGAGI. The ends were cut back, 5 bases at V and 3 bases at J, with 13 bases in the middle. The CDR3 is 14 amino acids.

CDR3 DNA sequence: TGTGCCAGCAGCGCCAAATCCGGGACAGGGAACACCGGGGAGCTGTTTTTT. Translating it yields CASSAKSGTGNTGELFF. The chain has TRBV9 and TRBJ2-2, with 8 bases that match TRBD1. The ends lost 3 bases at V and 1 base at J; junction bases unmatched: 8. Germline V gene data show CDR1 as SGDLS and CDR2 as YYNGEE. CDR3 length: 17 amino acids. Filled out from reference TRBV9 and TRBJ2-2, the complete variable domain reads DSGVTQTPKHLITATGQRVTLRCSPRSGDLSVYWYQQSLDQGLQFLIQYYNGEERAKGNILERFSAQQFPDLHSELNLSSLELGDSALYFCASSAKSGTGNTGELFFGEGSRLTVL.

Comment on this clone: This sample also contains other DNA sequences that code for the same CDR3. The V gene is TRBV7-9, the J gene TRBJ2-7; D might be TRBD2 (6 bases). Germline CDR1 is SEHNR and CDR2 is FQNEAQ (reference sequence). V was clipped by 5 bases and J by 3 bases, with 8 bases between them. The length of the CDR3 is 12 residues. The DNA for the CDR3 is TGTGCCAGCAGCCTGACTAGCTACGAGCAGTACTTC. Its translation is CASSLTSYEQYF.

This clone appeared a single time. V is TRBV11-1 and J is TRBJ1-1; D uncertain. Deletions cut 5 bases from V and 0 bases from J, with 7 bases between. The CDR3 loop spans 13 amino acids. CDR1 is SGHAT, CDR2 FQDESV, per germline (reference sequence). The CDR3 DNA reads as TGTGCCAGCAGCAAAGCCGTGAACACTGAAGCTTTCTTT. Residues: CASSKAVNTEAFF.

This clone was observed a few times. The chain is built from TRBV2 and TRBJ1-6, with D uncertain. The germline V and J ends were trimmed by 7 bases and 5 bases, with 12 bases remaining between them. Germline loops: CDR1 SNHLY, CDR2 FYNNEI. The CDR3 has 14 amino acids. The CDR3 bases are TGTGCCAGCACTGGTGGCCAGGATAATTCACCCCTCCACTTT. This gives the protein CASTGGQDNSPLHF.

The chain has TRBV2 and TRBJ2-1; 12 positions match TRBD2. The length of the CDR3 is 15 residues. Germline CDR1 is SNHLY and CDR2 is FYNNEI. V lost 5 bases, J lost 4 bases, and 3 bases stayed unmatched. The CDR3 nucleotides read TGTGCCAGCAGTACTAGCGGGGGGTCATACAATGAGCAGTTCTTC. Translating gives CASSTSGGSYNEQFF.

As for this clone: The same CDR3 can be traced to other DNA sequences in this sample. CDR3 protein: CASSRGLSYEQYF. The CDR3 bases are TGTGCCAGCAGCAGGGGACTATCCTACGAGCAGTACTTC. This chain uses TRBV7-8 with TRBJ2-7; 7 bases are a match to TRBD2. The CDR3 sequence is 13 residues long. V was clipped by 5 bases and J by 1 base; unmatched bases: 2. The germline gives CDR1 SGHVS, CDR2 FQNEAQ.

This clone appeared a few times. The genes are TRBV6-6 and TRBJ1-2, with TRBD1 matching 8 bases. The CDR3 has 14 residues. With V trimmed by 3 bases and J by 8 bases, 8 bases remained unmatched. Germline CDR1 MNHNY, CDR2 SVGAGI (reference sequence). The chain's CDR3 is CASSYGQGSSGYTF. CDR3 coding DNA: TGTGCCAGCAGTTATGGACAGGGCTCTTCCGGCTACACCTTC.

The count of this clone is one. This chain joins TRBV5-1 and TRBJ2-1; D gene uncertain. Trimming took off 0 bases at V and 0 bases at J, with 4 bases between the two ends. The germline V gene has CDR1 SGHRS and CDR2 YFSETQ. The CDR3 spans 14 residues. The CDR3 spells CASSLASSYNEQFF. CDR3 DNA sequence: TGCGCCAGCAGCTTGGCCAGCTCCTACAATGAGCAGTTCTTC.

This chain joins TRBV5-1 and TRBJ2-7; D is undetermined. The CDR3 has 16 residues. V lost 0 bases and J 0 bases, leaving 13 bases between the germline ends. In germline, CDR1 is SGHRS, CDR2 YFSETQ. The CDR3 sequence: CASSLEGGASSYEQYF. CDR3 nucleotide sequence: TGCGCCAGCAGCTTGGAAGGCGGTGCTAGCTCCTACGAGCAGTACTTC.

This chain links TRBV7-2 with TRBJ1-2, with D perhaps TRBD1 (5 bases). CDR3 length: 14 residues. Deletions cut 4 bases from V and 2 bases from J, with 11 bases between. Germline V gives CDR1 SGHTA, CDR2 FQGNSA. This CDR3 is CASSSPGGNYGYTF. CDR3 in DNA: TGTGCCAGCAGCTCCCCCGGGGGGAACTATGGCTACACCTTC.

The V and J genes are TRBV6-1 and TRBJ2-7; weak D call: TRBD2 (5 bases). Germline values: CDR1 MNHNS, CDR2 SASEGT. The CDR3 totals 14 residues. V lost 5 bases to trimming and J lost 6 bases, with 17 bases between them. The CDR3 is CASSPIEGRREQYF. CDR3 bases: TGTGCCAGCAGTCCGATCGAGGGTAGGCGCGAGCAGTACTTC.

The V gene is TRBV5-1, the J gene TRBJ2-5; D perhaps matches TRBD2 (6 bases). Per the germline V gene, CDR1 is SGHRS and CDR2 is YFSETQ. The CDR3 extends over 13 amino acids. Trimming stripped 4 bases from V and 5 bases from J, with 12 bases between. The CDR3 here is CASSESGVETQYF. The CDR3 DNA sequence: TGCGCCAGCAGCGAATCGGGGGTGGAGACCCAGTACTTC.